What follows are 10 T cell receptor beta chains derived from one specimen sequenced in a study of blood T cell repertoires in COVID-19 (dated by TCRdb to the early 2020s). The method behind the library was the immunoSEQ multiplex PCR assay. TCRdb took this table from immuneACCESS and kept in-frame rearrangements with V and J called. Such tables lack part of the clones; where checked against another copy, unresolved V genes explain under half of the gap, and the rest is unexplained. The sample table holds around 250,000 clones, of which around four fifths were seen once. The ten top clones hold about 4.5% of the sample. The specimen sequenced was peripheral blood. The receptors derive from a man aged 55-75 years who had recovered from COVID-19.

This clone has only one observation. V is TRBV7-9 and J is TRBJ1-4, with 8 bases that match TRBD1. V gave up 5 bases and J gave up 6 bases; unmatched junction bases: 5. The germline V gene has CDR1 SEHNR and CDR2 FQNEAQ (reference sequence). The CDR3 consists of 14 residues. The CDR3 DNA sequence: TGTGCCAGCAGCCTGACAGGGGTTGATGAAAAACTGTTTTTT. This codes for CASSLTGVDEKLFF.

V is TRBV19 and J is TRBJ2-1, with D unclear. The CDR3 contains 15 residues. Trimming removed 4 bases at V and 4 bases at J, with 14 bases between. The germline gives CDR1 LNHDA, CDR2 SQIVND (reference sequence). The CDR3 loop is CASSTVDIPYNEQFF. The CDR3 nucleotides read TGTGCCAGTAGTACGGTTGACATCCCGTACAATGAGCAGTTCTTC.

V is TRBV5-1 and J is TRBJ2-2, with D possibly TRBD2 on 5 matching bases. CDR1 is SGHRS and CDR2 is YFSETQ in the germline V gene. V lost 4 bases and J 6 bases, leaving 13 bases between the germline ends. CDR3 length: 14 residues. Written as DNA, the CDR3 is TGCGCCAGCAGCGTAGGACTCGTCGCCGGGGAGCTGTTTTTT. Its translation is CASSVGLVAGELFF.

This chain links TRBV5-1 with TRBJ2-6, with 8 bases fitting TRBD1. V dropped 1 base and J dropped 12; count of bases not matched to a gene: 9. The V gene's germline CDR1 is SGHRS and CDR2 YFSETQ. The CDR3 has 15 amino acids. CDR3 loop: CASSLNLGQGIVLTF. The CDR3, as DNA: TGCGCCAGCAGCTTGAACCTAGGACAGGGAATCGTCCTGACTTTC.

This CDR3 is CASSLVEVDTQYF. CDR3 bases: TGTGCCAGCAGCTTAGTTGAGGTAGATACGCAGTATTTT. The rearrangement links TRBV7-9 to TRBJ2-3; D ambiguous. Germline V gene sequence: CDR1 SEHNR, CDR2 FQNEAQ (reference sequence). V gave up 1 base and J gave up 5 bases, with 7 bases separating them. This CDR3 comprises 13 residues.

The V gene is TRBV16, the J gene TRBJ1-2; unclear D gene. The CDR3 covers 14 residues. From germline, CDR1 is KGHSY and CDR2 FQNENV. V was pared by 0 bases and J by 1 base, with 6 bases between. In nucleotides, the CDR3 is TGTGCCAGCAGCCAATCCCTAGGTAACTATGGCTACACCTTC. Protein product: CASSQSLGNYGYTF.

The gene calls are TRBV30 and TRBJ2-7; D may be TRBD1 (6 bases). The CDR3 length is 13 residues. From germline, CDR1 is GTSNPN and CDR2 SVGIG (reference sequence). V lost 5 bases to trimming and J lost 6 bases, with 17 bases between them. CDR3 sequence: CAWRDPGAREQYF. The CDR3 bases are TGTGCCTGGCGGGACCCAGGGGCACGCGAGCAGTACTTC.

The chain carries TRBV27 and TRBJ2-6; possibly TRBD1 for D (5 bases). Germline V CDR1 and CDR2: MNHEY, SMNVEV (reference sequence). The CDR3 is 16 amino acids. The germline V and J ends were trimmed by 4 bases and 2 bases, with 12 bases remaining between them. CDR3 sequence reads: CASSSSGFPGANVLTF. The DNA of the CDR3 is TGTGCCAGCAGTTCCTCAGGGTTTCCTGGGGCCAACGTCCTGACTTTC.

In its sample, this clone was seen a few times. The chain recombines TRBV7-9 with TRBJ1-5, with D tentatively TRBD1 (6 bases). Germline V gene data show CDR1 as SEHNR and CDR2 as FQNEAQ (reference sequence). CDR3 length equals 14 residues. V lost 5 bases and J lost 4, with 12 bases in between. The CDR3 spells CASSPQGTNQPQHF. In DNA, the CDR3 is TGTGCCAGCAGCCCACAGGGAACTAATCAGCCCCAGCATTTT.

The gene calls are TRBV6-5 and TRBJ2-7; perhaps TRBD1 as D (5 bases). The V end was cut by 7 bases, the J end by 4 bases, with 14 bases between. The length of the CDR3 is 13 residues. Germline-derived CDR1 and CDR2 are MNHEY and SVGAGI. The CDR3 spells CASMGPPSYEQYF. DNA of the CDR3: TGTGCCAGCATGGGGCCACCTAGTTACGAGCAGTACTTC.